The T cell receptor beta chain under discussion was sequenced for a study of cytomegalovirus exposure and HLA in healthy donors. Study summary: The same platform was used for the 130 or so validation repertoires as for the roughly 660 first-cohort repertoires, as reported in a later analysis.

CDR3 length equals 14 residues. Trimming took 6 bases from V and 2 from J; bases not matched to a gene: 4. CDR1 is MNHNY, CDR2 SVGAGI, per germline (reference sequence). In the case of this clone: Its antigen is not identified.

Profiled with immunoSEQ multiplex PCR; TCRdb holds only in-frame clones, not every one. The sample gives a few hundred thousand clones, nearly 90% of which show up once; 0.35% to 0.45% is in the top ten. Study findings and constraints: The tendency of first-cohort TCR clusters to co-occur in the approximately 120 validation repertoires was identified by a subsequent analysis.

The rearrangement links TRBV6-6 to TRBJ2-7, with TRBD1 matching over 10 bases. The receptor comes from a woman under 30 in good health and CMV-seronegative. Sequenced: PBMCs. The CDR3, as DNA: TGTGCCAGCAGCTACGGGACAGGGGCCTACGAGCAGTACTTC. This gives the protein CASSYGTGAYEQYF.